Below are 32 T cell receptor beta chains sequenced from a single sample in a study of molecular identifiers for immune sequencing clone quantification. TCRdb analysed the PCR reads with MiXCR anew, one entry per CDR3 protein. The sample shows 65,000 or so distinct CDR3 sequences, about 18% of them seen only once. The sequenced sample consisted of naive CD8+ T cells from blood, with Jurkat cell RNA spiked in. Stated subset: FACS-sorted CD8+CD4-CCR7+CD45RA+ naive T cells. The receptors shown here come from a human donor in good health. Some libraries in this study had Jurkat cell RNA spiked in.

This clonotype occurred a few times. The chain couples TRBV20-1 to TRBJ2-7; D possibly corresponds to TRBD1 (6 bases). Deletions cut 5 bases from V and 2 bases from J, with 10 bases between. Germline-derived CDR1 and CDR2 are DFQATT and SNEGSKA (reference sequence). The CDR3 is 12 residues long. Here the CDR3 reads CSAGDTPYEQYF. CDR3 coding DNA: TGCAGTGCTGGGGACACGCCCTACGAGCAGTACTTC.

This clonotype has at least ten counts. The chain joins TRBV5-4 to TRBJ2-3; D gene uncertain. Germline CDR1 reads SGHNT; CDR2 reads YYREEE (reference sequence). Trimming cost V 6 bases and J 10 bases, with 15 bases left between them. The CDR3 spans 12 residues. This chain's CDR3 is CASTLGYGPQYF. DNA for the CDR3: TGTGCCAGCACCCTAGGTTACGGACCGCAGTATTTT.

The J gene is TRBJ2-7, the V gene TRBV14; D gene uncertain. Germline CDR1 reads SGHDN; CDR2 reads FVKESK. The V end was cut by 6 bases, the J end by 3 bases, with 9 bases between. The CDR3 is made up of 12 amino acids. CDR3 bases: TGTGCCAGCAGGGGTGATAGCTACGAGCAGTACTTC. This translates into CASRGDSYEQYF.

On this clonotype: This could be a read error, since a much larger clone is one nucleotide away. The chain links TRBV27 to TRBJ2-5; 7 bases are shared with TRBD1. This CDR3 is 17 amino acids long. From germline, CDR1 is MNHEY and CDR2 SMNVEV (reference sequence). In DNA, the CDR3 is TGTGCCGGCAGTCCCGTGCCGGGACAGCTAACGCAAGAGACCCAGTACTTC. Its protein product is CAGSPVPGQLTQETQYF.

This clonotype is a singleton in its sample. A read error may explain this, as a much larger clone is one base away. V gene TRBV13 combines with J gene TRBJ2-7, with 8 bases aligning to TRBD2. CDR3 length equals 15 residues. Germline CDR1 reads PRHDT; CDR2 reads FYEKMQ (reference sequence). The CDR3 region is CVSSPRRAGEVEQYF. Here the CDR3 DNA reads TGTGTCAGCAGCCCCCGAAGAGCGGGAGAGGTCGAGCAGTACTTC.

This clonotype was found a few times. This may stem from a read error, because a much larger clone lies one nucleotide away. V and J are TRBV29-1 and TRBJ2-7; the D gene is possibly TRBD2 (5 bases). Germline loops: CDR1 SQVTM, CDR2 ANQGSEA. The CDR3 spans 13 residues. The CDR3 bases are TGCAGCGTTGAAGAGGCGGACTCCCACGAGCAGTACTTC. Its protein is CSVEEADSHEQYF.

Worth noting for this clonotype: A much more abundant neighbour one base away suggests this may be a read error. This sequence joins TRBV20-1 and TRBJ2-7, with a possible D match to TRBD2 (5 bases). CDR1 is DFQATT and CDR2 is SNEGSKA in the germline V gene (reference sequence). V was cut by 3 bases and J by 9 bases, with 18 bases left in between. This CDR3 is 13 amino acids long. The CDR3 bases are TGCAGTGCTAGTCTGGCGAGGGAAAGCGGGCAGTACTTC. It encodes CSASLARESGQYF.

About this clonotype itself: A read error may be the cause here, since a much bigger clone is one base away. V and J are TRBV27 and TRBJ1-1, with D tentatively TRBD1 (5 bases). The V end was cut by 4 bases, the J end by 2 bases, with 11 bases between. Germline loops: CDR1 MNHEY, CDR2 SMNVEV (reference sequence). The CDR3 runs to 14 residues. The CDR3: CASSWSRVNTEAFF. DNA of the CDR3: TGTGCCAGCAGTTGGTCCAGGGTTAACACTGAAGCTTTCTTT.

This clonotype has only a few counts. The chain recombines TRBV25-1 with TRBJ2-1; D possibly corresponds to TRBD1 (6 bases). The CDR3 spans 17 residues. Trimming removed 6 bases from V and 3 bases from J, with 21 bases in between. Germline CDR1 and CDR2: MGHDK and SYGVNS. As DNA, the CDR3 is TGTGCCAGCAGCGAAAATCGTCTGGGACACGGCTACAATGAGCAGTTCTTC. This sequence encodes CASSENRLGHGYNEQFF.

This clonotype was picked up many times. This chain joins TRBV6-2 or TRBV6-3 and TRBJ1-5; 7 bases are shared with TRBD1. Trimming took 6 bases from V and 0 from J; bases not matched to a gene: 5. CDR3 length: 15 residues. Germline lookup yields CDR1 MNHEY and CDR2 SVGEGT. For the CDR3, the DNA is TGTGCCAGCAGCACACAGGGGAATAGCAATCAGCCCCAGCATTTT. Its translation: CASSTQGNSNQPQHF.

In the case of this clonotype: The junction departs from the called germline gene at one end, perhaps through a read error. This chain joins TRBV29-1 and TRBJ2-2, with a tentative D call TRBD2 (5 bases). Germline CDR1 SQVTM, CDR2 ANQGSEA. This CDR3 has 10 amino acids. CDR3 nucleotide sequence: TGTAGCGTTGAAGCCGGGGAGCTGTCTTTT. Its translation: CSVEAGELSF.

In this sample, this clonotype turned up many times. This sequence joins TRBV29-1 and TRBJ2-2, with 9 bases identical to TRBD2. Trimming cost V 1 base and J 7 bases; bases outside gene matches: 10. This CDR3 is 16 amino acids long. Per germline, CDR1 SQVTM and CDR2 ANQGSEA. The CDR3 loop reads CSVEGPSGGLVGELFF. CDR3 DNA: TGCAGCGTTGAAGGGCCGAGCGGGGGGCTCGTCGGGGAGCTGTTTTTT.

This clonotype has at least ten counts. CDR3 protein: CASSIGGLAGDTQYF. The CDR3 bases are TGTGCCAGTAGTATCGGGGGACTAGCGGGAGATACGCAGTATTTT. The rearrangement joins TRBV19 to TRBJ2-3; 12 nucleotides agree with TRBD2. Unmatched junction bases numbered 3, after V lost 3 bases and J lost 5 bases. Germline V CDR1 and CDR2: LNHDA, SQIVND (reference sequence). The CDR3 has 15 amino acids.

This clonotype has ten or more counts. The genes are TRBV7-6 and TRBJ2-2; 11 nucleotides align to TRBD2. This CDR3 spans 16 amino acids. J was trimmed by 5 bases and V by 4 bases; bases with no gene match: 6. Germline CDR1 and CDR2: SGHVS and FNYEAQ. The CDR3 DNA follows: TGTGCCAGCAGCTCCTTAGCGGGAGGGGGAACCGGGGAGCTGTTTTTT. It translates to CASSSLAGGGTGELFF.

This clonotype showed up many times. The chain recombines TRBV28 with TRBJ1-5, with D perhaps matching TRBD1 (6 bases). The CDR3 totals 12 residues. Trimming shortened V by 6 bases and J by 11 bases, and 14 bases separated the two germline ends. Germline V gene lookup returns CDR1 MDHEN and CDR2 SYDVKM. Here the CDR3 reads CASREDRQAQHF. Here the CDR3 DNA reads TGTGCCAGCAGGGAAGACAGGCAAGCCCAGCATTTT.

This clonotype was counted only a few times. The chain combines TRBV9 with TRBJ2-3; D not certain. V was shortened by 4 bases and J by 2 bases, with 17 bases between the two germline ends. CDR3 length: 16 residues. Germline V gene sequence: CDR1 SGDLS, CDR2 YYNGEE. The CDR3 loop reads CASSTSYGPNTDTQYF. The CDR3 DNA reads TGTGCCAGCAGCACCTCATACGGACCGAACACAGATACGCAGTATTTT.

This clonotype has a count of ten or more. The chain employs TRBV6-5 and TRBJ2-1; 8 bases match TRBD2. The CDR3 consists of 14 residues. With V trimmed by 0 bases and J by 6 bases, 1 base remained unmatched. The V gene's germline CDR1 is MNHEY and CDR2 SVGAGI. The CDR3: CASSYSSGGNEQFF. The CDR3 DNA reads TGTGCCAGCAGTTACTCCAGCGGGGGCAATGAGCAGTTCTTC.

This clonotype came up a few times. This may arise from a read error, as a much more abundant clone is one base away. The chain uses TRBV29-1 and TRBJ1-1; D perhaps matches TRBD1 (6 bases). The CDR3 is 11 amino acids. Germline loops: CDR1 SQVTM, CDR2 ANQGSEA. Trimming left V 3 bases short and J 6 bases short, with 8 bases between. DNA of the CDR3: TGCAGCGTTGATTGGGGGCCTGAAGCTTTCTTT. Encoded protein: CSVDWGPEAFF. Supplemented by reference TRBV29-1 and TRBJ1-1, the full variable domain reads SAVISQKPSRDICQRGTSLTIQCQVDSQVTMMFWYRQQPGQSLTLIATANQGSEATYESGFVIDKFPISRPNLTFSTLTVSNMSPEDSSIYLCSVDWGPEAFFGQGTRLTVV.

The chain is built from TRBV27 and TRBJ2-1; either TRBD1 or TRBD2 may fit D (5 bases each). Per the germline V gene, CDR1 is MNHEY and CDR2 is SMNVEV (reference sequence). The V end was cut by 4 bases, the J end by 2 bases, with 30 bases between. CDR3 size: 21 residues. CDR3 amino acids: CASSSPLGRDLSLRPYNEQFF. For the CDR3, the DNA is TGTGCCAGCAGTTCCCCACTCGGCCGGGACCTGTCTCTACGTCCCTACAATGAGCAGTTCTTC.

A remark on this clonotype: This may be a read error, as it is one base from a much larger clone. Because it lacks the conserved phenylalanine or tryptophan at the end, this CDR3 is likely a read error. The chain combines TRBV11-3 with TRBJ1-6; 9 bases map to TRBD1. This CDR3 spans 16 amino acids. The J segment lost 9 bases and the V segment lost 5 bases, leaving 11 bases of the junction unmatched. The V gene's germline CDR1 is SGHNT and CDR2 YENEEA. The CDR3 protein is CASSPRGTGSSSPLHL. In DNA form, the CDR3 reads TGTGCCAGCAGCCCTCGCGGGACAGGGTCAAGTTCACCCCTCCACCTT.

The chain recombines TRBV3-1 with TRBJ2-7; TRBD2 might be the D (6 bases). Trimming stripped 6 bases from V and 7 bases from J, with 13 bases between. The CDR3 consists of 12 residues. Germline loops: CDR1 LGHDT, CDR2 YNNKEL (reference sequence). CDR3 nucleotides: TGTGCCAGCAGGGGGGGAATTGGTGAGCAGTACTTC. Translated: CASRGGIGEQYF.

Points on this clonotype: Since a much larger clone is just one base distant, this may be a read error. The conserved final phenylalanine or tryptophan is absent from the CDR3, which likely points to a read error. The chain joins TRBV28 to TRBJ1-1; 7 bases map to TRBD1. V trimming: 6 bases; J trimming: 5 bases; junction bases outside the gene matches: 9. Germline V lookup: CDR1 MDHEN, CDR2 SYDVKM. CDR3 size: 14 residues. The CDR3 reads CASSLTGEATEAFL. Here the CDR3 DNA reads TGTGCCAGCAGCCTTACAGGGGAGGCGACTGAAGCTTTCCTT.

This clonotype was observed many times. V is TRBV12-3 or TRBV12-4 and J is TRBJ2-3; TRBD2 agrees at 14 bases. The CDR3 spans 17 residues. The J segment lost 5 bases and the V segment lost 5 bases, leaving 9 bases of the junction unmatched. In DNA form, the CDR3 reads TGTGCCAGCAGTCGACTAGCGGGAGGGCCTCGGGAAGATACGCAGTATTTT. This translates into CASSRLAGGPREDTQYF.

This clonotype has only a few counts. This rearrangement joins TRBV29-1 to TRBJ2-7; tentative D call: TRBD2 (6 bases). V was pared by 1 base and J by 7 bases, with 20 bases between. This CDR3 comprises 15 residues. The V gene's germline CDR1 is SQVTM and CDR2 ANQGSEA. In DNA form, the CDR3 reads TGCAGCGTTGAAGTGCGGACTACACCTTTCCCTGAGCAGTACTTC. Residues: CSVEVRTTPFPEQYF.

As to this clonotype: This may be a read error: a much more frequent sequence differs by one nucleotide. The J gene is TRBJ2-7, the V gene TRBV19; no definite D call. Germline V gives CDR1 LNHDA, CDR2 SQIVND (reference sequence). CDR3 length: 12 amino acids. DNA for the CDR3: TGTACCAGTAGTCCCCAAGGGTACGAGCAGTACTTC. Encoded protein: CTSSPQGYEQYF.

V and J are TRBV7-6 and TRBJ1-1, with 7 bases aligning to TRBD1. The CDR3 is 16 amino acids. With V trimmed by 6 bases and J by 1 base, 11 bases remained unmatched. CDR1 is SGHVS, CDR2 FNYEAQ, per germline. Written as DNA, the CDR3 is TGTGCCAGCAGTTCGCAACAGGGGCCCAGGAACACTGAAGCTTTCTTT. Translating gives CASSSQQGPRNTEAFF.

Details on this clonotype: Since a much larger clone is just one base distant, this may be a read error. The rearrangement uses TRBV28 and TRBJ1-2; tentative D call: TRBD1 (5 bases). The CDR3 sequence is 15 residues long. In germline, CDR1 is MDHEN, CDR2 SYDVKM. Trimming stripped 5 bases from V and 1 base from J, with 14 bases between. The CDR3 sequence is CASSEYGGINYGYTF. CDR3 DNA sequence: TGTGCCAGCAGTGAATACGGGGGAATTAACTATGGCTACACCTTC.

Ten or more counts support this clonotype. This chain links TRBV13 with TRBJ2-4; D not certain. The CDR3 totals 14 residues. Germline-derived CDR1 and CDR2 are PRHDT and FYEKMQ (reference sequence). With 3 bases removed from V and 3 bases from J, the gap between germline ends came to 9 bases. The CDR3 spells CASSFAASKNIQYF. CDR3 DNA sequence: TGTGCCAGCAGCTTTGCCGCCAGCAAAAACATTCAGTACTTC. Based on the CDR3 plus reference TRBV13 and TRBJ2-4, the full variable domain is AAGVIQSPRHLIKEKRETATLKCYPIPRHDTVYWYQQGPGQDPQFLISFYEKMQSDKGSIPDRFSAQQFSDYHSELNMSSLELGDSALYFCASSFAASKNIQYFGAGTRLSVL.

This clonotype came up many times. The CDR3 is CAWSFHPTYEQYF. The CDR3 DNA follows: TGTGCCTGGAGTTTTCATCCCACCTACGAGCAGTACTTC. The chain combines TRBV30 with TRBJ2-7; D unclear. In germline, CDR1 is GTSNPN, CDR2 SVGIG (reference sequence). V was trimmed by 2 bases and J by 2 bases, leaving 10 bases between them. The CDR3 is made up of 13 amino acids.

Regarding this clonotype: A junction end diverges from the germline sequence, so it may reflect a read error. The chain links TRBV27 to TRBJ1-6; maybe TRBD1 (5 bases). The CDR3 consists of 14 residues. In germline, CDR1 is MNHEY, CDR2 SMNVEV (reference sequence). The CDR3 spells CASSPQADISPPHF. The CDR3 nucleotides read TGTGCCAGCAGTCCACAGGCAGATATTTCACCCCCCCACTTT.

This clonotype occurred many times. The chain is built from TRBV7-2 and TRBJ2-7; D might be TRBD2 (5 bases). Germline V gene sequence: CDR1 SGHTA, CDR2 FQGNSA. Trimming removed 3 bases from V and 2 bases from J, with 8 bases in between. The CDR3 length is 13 residues. The CDR3, as DNA: TGTGCCAGCAGCTTGGGGAGTACCTACGAGCAGTACTTC. Protein sequence: CASSLGSTYEQYF.

Of note for this clonotype: One base away lies a much larger clone, so this may be a sequencing read error. The chain joins TRBV27 to TRBJ2-7, with 8 nucleotides matching TRBD1. CDR3 length equals 16 residues. Germline V gene data show CDR1 as MNHEY and CDR2 as SMNVEV (reference sequence). The junction had 13 bases not matched to a gene; V was cut back by 8 bases and J by 1 base. As DNA, the CDR3 is TGTGCCAGCGGGGCCTACAGGGGGTCCCCGTCCTACGAGCAGTACTTC. Encoded protein: CASGAYRGSPSYEQYF.